This is a list of T cell receptor beta chains from one sample in a study of blood T cell repertoires in COVID-19. Only in-frame clones appear in the TCRdb table, and some are missing; sequencing was by immunoSEQ multiplex PCR. Among 200,000 to 300,000 clones listed, around 87% were seen once. Sequencing was done on a sample of peripheral blood. The receptor source for this set is a woman between 40 and 50 years old who had recovered from COVID-19. Both conserved end residues are part of each CDR3. The D gene is left open where the match is weak. Clone size is given for some rows only: seen once, a few or many times, or a class if the clone is expanded.

clone size	D gene	V gene	J gene	CDR3 DNA	CDR3 protein
-	-	TRBV7-8	TRBJ2-5	TGTGCCAGCAGTCCGGGGTGGGAGACCCAGTACTTC	CASSPGWETQYF
-	-	TRBV7-3	TRBJ1-1	TGTGCCAGCAGCTTAGCCAGGGATATGAACACTGAAGCTTTCTTT	CASSLARDMNTEAFF
once	-	TRBV29-1	TRBJ2-3	TGCAGCGTTGAAGATCTGTCCACTAGCACAGATACGCAGTATTTT	CSVEDLSTSTDTQYF
-	-	TRBV7-9	TRBJ2-1	TGTGCCAGCAGCTTAGTATTGACAGAGTACAATGAGCAGTTCTTC	CASSLVLTEYNEQFF
-	TRBD2	TRBV7-2	TRBJ2-1	TGTGCCAGCAGCTTAGCGCTCTCAGGAGCGGGGGGCACTTCCCACTACAATGAGCAGTTCTTC	CASSLALSGAGGTSHYNEQFF
-	TRBD1	TRBV6-5	TRBJ2-5	TGTGCCAGCAGTACCAGGGGGCCCGCGGAGACCCAGTACTTC	CASSTRGPAETQYF
-	TRBD1	TRBV5-1	TRBJ2-3	TGCGCCAGCATGGGGACAGGGGGCACAGATACGCAGTATTTT	CASMGTGGTDTQYF
-	-	TRBV5-1	TRBJ2-7	TGCGCCAGCAGTCCCGGGATAGACGCCTCGGGCGAGCAGTACTTC	CASSPGIDASGEQYF
-	TRBD1	TRBV3-1/TRBV3-2	TRBJ1-2	TGTGCCAGCAGCTTCCTGACAGGGAATGGCTACACCTTC	CASSFLTGNGYTF
-	-	TRBV7-9	TRBJ1-2	TGTGCCAGCACGGTGTCTTTCTATGGCTACACCTTC	CASTVSFYGYTF
-	TRBD1	TRBV5-4	TRBJ1-1	TGTGCCAGCTCTTCGGGAGGGGGCGTGAACACTGAAGCTTTCTTT	CASSSGGGVNTEAFF
-	TRBD1	TRBV6-5	TRBJ1-5	TGTGCCAGCAGTTACGCAGGGGGCTTCAATCAGCCCCAGCATTTT	CASSYAGGFNQPQHF
-	-	TRBV5-4	TRBJ1-2	TGTGCCAGCAGCTTCTCCGGACTTTCCGGCTACACCTTC	CASSFSGLSGYTF
-	-	TRBV30	TRBJ2-3	TGTGCCTGGGCACCGGGTACAGATACGCAGTATTTT	CAWAPGTDTQYF
-	-	TRBV2	TRBJ1-1	TGTGCCAGCAGTGAAGAGTTGGGGCCCCCCGTTGAACGCACTGAAGCTTTCTTT	CASSEELGPPVERTEAFF
-	-	TRBV4-2	TRBJ2-5	TGTGCCAGCAGCCTCGGGGTCCAAGAGACCCAGTACTTC	CASSLGVQETQYF
-	-	TRBV10-3	TRBJ2-2	TGTGCCATCAGTGCCCAGGGCACCGGGGAGCTGTTTTTT	CAISAQGTGELFF
-	TRBD1	TRBV7-9	TRBJ1-2	TGTGCCAGCAGCTTAGCGAACAGGGGCGACGGCTATGGCTACACCTTC	CASSLANRGDGYGYTF